A selection of T cell receptor beta chains follows, all from one sample in a study of PD-1 blockade in classical Hodgkin lymphoma. Here immunoSEQ multiplex PCR was the method, and the copy in TCRdb shows in-frame clones only, minus some. The table has 13,000 or so clones, roughly 90% seen once. The material was peripheral blood mononuclear cells (PBMCs), obtained at baseline. The receptors were sampled from a human donor with classical Hodgkin lymphoma. The CDR3 runs from the conserved cysteine through the conserved F or W. Fields, in order: V gene, D gene, J gene, clone size, CDR3 protein, CDR3 DNA. A D gene is named only where the DNA matches it firmly. Expanded clones get a size class; other rows say once, few or many, or leave the size out.

TRBV5-4	TRBD2	TRBJ2-5	NA	CASSSVSGTQETQYF	TGTGCCAGCAGCTCCGTTAGCGGGACCCAAGAGACCCAGTACTTC
TRBV7-7	NA	TRBJ2-7	NA	CASSLFLDYEQYF	TGTGCCAGCAGCCTATTTTTAGACTACGAGCAGTACTTC
TRBV2	TRBD1	TRBJ2-7	medium-sized	CASSEYTGVNEQYF	TGTGCCAGCAGCGAATATACAGGGGTTAACGAGCAGTACTTC
TRBV27	NA	TRBJ1-2	once	CASSPSPAGVYGYTF	TGTGCCAGCAGTCCATCGCCGGCGGGGGTCTATGGCTACACCTTC
TRBV5-1	NA	TRBJ2-2	NA	CATSLRPGTPTGELFF	TGCGCTACCAGCCTTCGTCCGGGGACACCCACCGGGGAGCTGTTTTTT
TRBV9	NA	TRBJ1-4	NA	CASSLRARDNEKLFF	TGTGCCAGCAGCCTGAGGGCCAGGGATAATGAAAAACTGTTTTTT
TRBV6-1	TRBD1	TRBJ2-5	NA	CASSLQTGSQETQYF	TGTGCCAGCAGTTTACAGACAGGGAGCCAAGAGACCCAGTACTTC
TRBV19	NA	TRBJ1-6	NA	CASTPGAGYTSPLHF	TGTGCCAGTACCCCAGGGGCCGGGTATACTTCACCCCTCCACTTT
TRBV7-7	NA	TRBJ2-2	few	CASSLALNTGELFF	TGTGCCAGCAGCTTAGCACTGAACACCGGGGAGCTGTTTTTT
TRBV7-5	NA	TRBJ1-5	NA	CASGPIGGGRQPQHF	TGTGCCAGCGGACCCATTGGAGGGGGCAGACAGCCCCAGCATTTT
TRBV7-6	NA	TRBJ1-1	NA	CASSLFGSEGYTEAFF	TGTGCCAGCAGCTTATTCGGGAGCGAGGGGTACACTGAAGCTTTCTTT
TRBV27	NA	TRBJ2-7	few	CASSPTLWGPHYEQYF	TGTGCCAGCAGCCCTACCCTTTGGGGACCTCACTACGAGCAGTACTTC
TRBV6-5	NA	TRBJ1-2	NA	CASMSGGQGAYGYTF	TGTGCCAGTATGTCGGGAGGTCAAGGAGCCTATGGCTACACCTTC
TRBV30	NA	TRBJ2-7	NA	CAWSSQGLEQYF	TGTGCCTGGAGTAGCCAGGGACTCGAGCAGTACTTC
TRBV6-5	NA	TRBJ2-1	NA	CASSYSGFPYNEQFF	TGTGCCAGCAGTTACTCGGGATTTCCCTACAATGAGCAGTTCTTC
TRBV5-6	NA	TRBJ2-7	NA	CASSSKRDTLSLKQYF	TGTGCCAGCAGCTCAAAACGGGACACATTATCCCTGAAGCAGTACTTC
TRBV7-9	NA	TRBJ2-3	few	CASSPKGPDTQYF	TGTGCCAGCAGCCCCAAGGGGCCGGATACGCAGTATTTT
TRBV30	NA	TRBJ1-2	NA	CAWSPEGPLPYGYTF	TGTGCCTGGAGTCCTGAGGGCCCGCTCCCGTATGGCTACACCTTC
TRBV5-6	NA	TRBJ2-5	NA	CASSLAAGLRETQYF	TGTGCCAGCAGCTTGGCGGCGGGTTTGAGGGAGACCCAGTACTTC
TRBV5-1	TRBD1	TRBJ1-1	NA	CASSLTGVTEAFF	TGCGCCAGCAGCTTGACAGGGGTCACTGAAGCTTTCTTT
TRBV2	NA	TRBJ2-5	NA	CASSDQAGGQETQYF	TGTGCCAGCAGTGACCAGGCAGGCGGACAAGAGACCCAGTACTTC
TRBV5-1	NA	TRBJ1-2	NA	CASSLSGRDSNGYTF	TGCGCCAGCAGCTTGTCCGGCAGGGATAGTAATGGCTACACCTTC
TRBV18	NA	TRBJ1-5	once	CASSSGPLQRPQHF	TGTGCCAGCTCATCGGGGCCCCTCCAACGGCCCCAGCATTTT
TRBV30	TRBD1	TRBJ1-4	NA	CAWSGPGTGGNEKLFF	TGTGCCTGGAGTGGCCCCGGGACAGGCGGAAATGAAAAACTGTTTTTT
TRBV29-1	NA	TRBJ2-5	NA	CSVDVGRGVKTQYF	TGCAGCGTTGACGTTGGCAGGGGTGTGAAGACCCAGTACTTC
TRBV27	TRBD1	TRBJ2-7	NA	CASSLGTGGKNEQYF	TGTGCCAGCAGTTTAGGGACAGGGGGAAAAAACGAGCAGTACTTC
TRBV11-3	NA	TRBJ2-1	NA	CASSLAPGTVKFF	TGTGCCAGCAGCCTCGCACCCGGGACTGTCAAGTTCTTC
TRBV7-9	TRBD2	TRBJ2-3	once	CASSLGTSGLTDTQYF	TGTGCCAGCAGCCTTGGGACTAGCGGCCTCACAGATACGCAGTATTTT
TRBV7-8	NA	TRBJ2-6	NA	CASSLVRAGANVLTF	TGTGCCAGCAGCTTAGTTCGAGCTGGGGCCAACGTCCTGACTTTC
TRBV15	TRBD1	TRBJ1-2	NA	CATSRVPDRAQYGYTF	TGTGCCACCAGCAGAGTCCCGGACAGGGCTCAGTATGGCTACACCTTC
TRBV9	TRBD1	TRBJ1-2	NA	CASSLSGTGGGYTF	TGTGCCAGCAGCCTATCCGGGACAGGGGGTGGCTACACCTTC
TRBV18	TRBD1	TRBJ2-5	once	CASSPGTGRGETQYF	TGTGCCAGCTCACCCGGGACAGGACGGGGGGAGACCCAGTACTTC
TRBV9	NA	TRBJ2-3	NA	CASSVLTDTQYF	TGTGCCAGCAGCGTACTCACAGATACGCAGTATTTT
TRBV5-6	NA	TRBJ1-2	NA	CASSLGRNGYGYTF	TGTGCCAGCAGCTTGGGCAGAAACGGCTATGGCTACACCTTC
TRBV18	NA	TRBJ2-6	NA	CASSPRTAHGGANVLTF	TGTGCCAGCTCACCCAGGACAGCCCACGGGGGGGCCAACGTCCTGACTTTC
TRBV10-2	TRBD1	TRBJ1-2	few	CASSGDRGYGYTF	TGCGCCAGCAGTGGAGACAGGGGCTATGGCTACACCTTC
TRBV5-1	TRBD1	TRBJ1-1	NA	CASSLVGTAEAFF	TGCGCCAGCAGCTTGGTGGGGACAGCTGAAGCTTTCTTT
TRBV7-9	NA	TRBJ2-2	NA	CAPHQGINTGELFF	TGTGCCCCACACCAGGGGATAAACACCGGGGAGCTGTTTTTT
TRBV2	NA	TRBJ2-2	NA	CAKRAPTGELFF	TGTGCCAAGAGGGCCCCTACCGGGGAGCTGTTTTTT
TRBV27	TRBD1	TRBJ1-5	NA	CASSLKPTGGSNQPQHF	TGTGCCAGCAGTTTAAAACCAACAGGGGGCAGCAATCAGCCCCAGCATTTT
TRBV19	NA	TRBJ2-3	NA	CASSIARDFSTDTQYF	TGTGCCAGTAGTATAGCCCGGGACTTCTCCACAGATACGCAGTATTTT
TRBV6-4	TRBD2	TRBJ2-2	NA	CASRRLAGVNTGELFF	TGTGCCAGCAGAAGACTAGCGGGGGTTAACACCGGGGAGCTGTTTTTT
TRBV4-1	TRBD1	TRBJ1-5	NA	CASSQALAGGGQPQHF	TGCGCCAGCAGCCAAGCATTGGCAGGGGGTGGTCAGCCCCAGCATTTT
TRBV25-1	NA	TRBJ1-1	NA	CASSYTGITEAFF	TGTGCCAGCAGCTATACAGGGATCACTGAAGCTTTCTTT
TRBV10-1	TRBD2	TRBJ2-5	NA	CASSESSSGGQETQYF	TGCGCCAGCAGTGAGTCATCTAGCGGGGGCCAAGAGACCCAGTACTTC
TRBV27	NA	TRBJ1-4	NA	CASSLMGAGEKLFF	TGTGCCAGCAGTTTAATGGGTGCGGGGGAGAAACTGTTTTTT
TRBV11-2	NA	TRBJ2-4	NA	CASSPLRRIAKNIQYF	TGTGCCAGCAGCCCCTTGAGGCGGATAGCCAAAAACATTCAGTACTTC
TRBV30	NA	TRBJ2-7	NA	CAWSLLAYEQYF	TGTGCCTGGAGTCTGTTGGCTTACGAGCAGTACTTC
TRBV29-1	NA	TRBJ2-5	NA	CSVEIYNTYPQETQYF	TGCAGCGTTGAAATATATAACACGTATCCCCAAGAGACCCAGTACTTC
TRBV10-3	TRBD2	TRBJ2-1	few	CAISEPGLAATPAGEQFF	TGTGCCATCAGTGAGCCAGGACTAGCGGCCACTCCCGCGGGGGAGCAGTTCTTC
TRBV7-9	NA	TRBJ2-4	NA	CASSLNPWSEGDFNIQYF	TGTGCCAGCAGCTTAAATCCATGGTCGGAGGGGGACTTCAACATTCAGTACTTC
TRBV20-1	NA	TRBJ2-7	NA	CSYLDSYEQYF	TGCAGTTATCTAGATTCCTACGAGCAGTACTTC
TRBV5-1	NA	TRBJ2-1	once	CASSLAGTMSYNEQFF	TGCGCCAGCAGCTTGGCCGGGACGATGTCCTACAATGAGCAGTTCTTC
TRBV29-1	NA	TRBJ1-1	NA	CSVELVNTEAFF	TGCAGCGTTGAATTAGTGAACACTGAAGCTTTCTTT